The clone carrying this T cell receptor beta chain was seen a single time. Clones were read by immunoSEQ multiplex PCR, and TCRdb kept only the in-frame ones, dropping some. The sample records about 99,000 clones, around 84% being singletons. J was trimmed by 4 bases and V by 4 bases; bases with no gene match: 3. The CDR3 runs to 13 residues. Germline CDR1 is SGHTA and CDR2 is FQGTGA. The data belong to a study of blood T cell repertoires in COVID-19. The chain joins TRBV7-3 to TRBJ1-2, with 7 bases lining up with TRBD1. The clonotype was recovered from a woman in her fifties or sixties in a cohort sampled during active or convalescent COVID-19. Sequenced sample: peripheral blood. CDR3 DNA sequence: TGTGCCAGCAGCTCCGGACAGGTCTATGGCTACACCTTC. Amino acids: CASSSGQVYGYTF.